This T cell receptor beta chain appears in the sequencing data of a study of blood T cell repertoires in COVID-19. V lost 4 bases, J lost 0 bases, and 10 bases lay in between. From germline, CDR1 is SGHTA and CDR2 FQGNSA. The CDR3 spans 15 residues. TCRdb keeps only in-frame clones here, not all; method: immunoSEQ multiplex PCR. The repertoire holds approximately 260,000 clones, roughly 88% seen once, with more than 9.5% in the top ten. The sample comprised peripheral blood. This sequence was found in a woman between 65 and 79 years old with acute or convalescent COVID-19. V usage is TRBV7-2 and J usage is TRBJ1-5, with a tentative D call TRBD1 (5 bases). CDR3 residues: CASSYRQTSNQPQHF. The CDR3, as DNA: TGTGCCAGCAGCTACCGACAGACTAGCAATCAGCCCCAGCATTTT.